These 27 T cell receptor beta chains were sequenced from one sample in a study of shared clonotypes between healthy human individuals. Here immunoSEQ multiplex PCR was the method, and the copy in TCRdb shows in-frame clones only, minus some. The sample consists of over a million clones, 98% of them appearing once. Sequencing used naive CD4+ T cells sorted from blood. Subset denoted: CD45RA+ positively selected. These TCRs come from a man aged 25-40 years in good health.

The chain employs TRBV27 and TRBJ2-2; 10 positions agree with TRBD1. V dropped 6 bases and J dropped 7; count of bases not matched to a gene: 8. Germline CDR1 MNHEY, CDR2 SMNVEV (reference sequence). CDR3 length: 15 residues. The CDR3 coding sequence is TGTGCCAGCAGAACCGACAGGGGGCTTGGCGGGGAGCTGTTTTTT. It is translated as CASRTDRGLGGELFF.

This rearrangement joins TRBV6-1 to TRBJ1-2; 8 bases line up with TRBD1. With 6 bases clipped from V and 4 bases from J, the junction kept 7 bases outside the gene matches. The germline V gene has CDR1 MNHNS and CDR2 SASEGT. This CDR3 has 14 amino acids. The CDR3 loop reads CASSPGQATYGYTF. The CDR3 DNA sequence: TGTGCCAGCAGCCCGGGACAGGCCACCTATGGCTACACCTTC.

The chain carries TRBV15 and TRBJ2-3; perhaps TRBD1 as D (6 bases). Trimming took 3 bases from V and 4 from J, leaving 11 bases between them. The germline V gene has CDR1 LNHNV and CDR2 YYDKDF (reference sequence). CDR3 length: 14 residues. The CDR3 DNA follows: TGTGCCACCAGCAGGGGGGCTAATCCAGATACGCAGTATTTT. Residues: CATSRGANPDTQYF.

This clone was counted a single time. The gene calls are TRBV11-2 and TRBJ2-2, with 8 bases that match TRBD2. V was clipped by 4 bases and J by 4 bases; unmatched bases: 2. CDR3 length: 14 amino acids. The germline CDR1 and CDR2 sequences are SGHAT and FQNNGV. The CDR3 loop reads CASSSSGGTGELFF. The CDR3 nucleotides read TGTGCCAGCAGCTCAAGCGGGGGCACCGGGGAGCTGTTTTTT.

The chain links TRBV19 to TRBJ1-4; D not resolved. Germline values: CDR1 LNHDA, CDR2 SQIVND (reference sequence). V was clipped by 1 base and J by 6 bases, with 12 bases between them. The CDR3 spans 15 residues. The CDR3 DNA sequence: TGTGCCAGTAGTATAGTAAACAGACCGTATGAAAAACTGTTTTTT. Protein product: CASSIVNRPYEKLFF.

The rearrangement links TRBV27 to TRBJ2-7; D perhaps matches TRBD2 (5 bases). There are 15 residues in the CDR3. The germline gives CDR1 MNHEY, CDR2 SMNVEV (reference sequence). Trimming shortened V by 7 bases and J by 2 bases, and 18 bases separated the two germline ends. CDR3 DNA: TGTGCCAGCATCTTAAGAGGGCCTCACACCTACGAGCAGTACTTC. Amino acids: CASILRGPHTYEQYF.

The count of this clone is one. The chain joins TRBV7-2 to TRBJ1-1; D is uncertain. Trimming cost V 1 base and J 4 bases, with 10 bases left between them. This CDR3 comprises 14 residues. CDR1 and CDR2 (germline): SGHTA, FQGNSA. In DNA, the CDR3 is TGTGCCAGCAGCTTAGGTCCGAGGTCCACTGAAGCTTTCTTT. It specifies CASSLGPRSTEAFF.

The V gene is TRBV6-5, the J gene TRBJ2-2; 8 nucleotides agree with TRBD1. V lost 10 bases, J lost 0 bases, and 4 bases stayed unmatched. Germline V gene sequence: CDR1 MNHEY, CDR2 SVGAGI. CDR3 size: 14 residues. CDR3 region: CATRTGTNTGELFF. The DNA for the CDR3 is TGTGCCACAAGGACAGGGACGAACACCGGGGAGCTGTTTTTT.

The CDR3 nucleotides read TGTGCCATCAGTGGAGACAGGGTTGGAGATACGCAGTATTTT. It encodes CAISGDRVGDTQYF. V is TRBV10-3 and J is TRBJ2-3; 7 bases match TRBD1. CDR1 ENHRY and CDR2 SYGVKD come from the germline V gene. The CDR3 loop spans 14 amino acids. Germline trimming cut 4 bases from V and 5 bases from J; bases unmatched to any gene: 6.

The chain combines TRBV7-2 with TRBJ2-3; no definite D call. V dropped 3 bases and J dropped 2 bases, with 15 bases sitting between them. From germline, CDR1 is SGHTA and CDR2 FQGNSA. CDR3 size: 16 residues. The chain's CDR3 is CASSFNRAVSTDTQYF. The CDR3 bases are TGTGCCAGCAGCTTTAATAGGGCGGTCTCCACAGATACGCAGTATTTT.

The gene calls are TRBV5-1 and TRBJ2-1; 7 bases fit TRBD1. Germline V CDR1 and CDR2: SGHRS, YFSETQ. Trimming took 4 bases from V and 5 from J; bases not matched to a gene: 15. The CDR3 covers 17 residues. In DNA form, the CDR3 reads TGCGCCAGCAGCCCCGGACAGGCCCGGATAGGTAACAATGAGCAGTTCTTC. It encodes CASSPGQARIGNNEQFF. The full variable domain, its missing parts supplied by reference TRBV5-1 and TRBJ2-1, is KAGVTQTPRYLIKTRGQQVTLSCSPISGHRSVSWYQQTPGQGLQFLFEYFSETQRNKGNFPGRFSGRQFSNSRSEMNVSTLELGDSALYLCASSPGQARIGNNEQFFGPGTRLTVL.

The chain recombines TRBV14 with TRBJ2-3; possible D gene TRBD2, 5 bases. The CDR3 length is 13 residues. Trimming removed 1 base at V and 6 bases at J, with 8 bases between. CDR1 SGHDN and CDR2 FVKESK come from the germline V gene. This CDR3 is CASSQGTGDTQYF. Here the CDR3 DNA reads TGTGCCAGCAGCCAAGGGACTGGCGATACGCAGTATTTT.

V gene TRBV19 combines with J gene TRBJ2-7; 8 nucleotides line up with TRBD1. CDR1 is LNHDA and CDR2 is SQIVND in the germline V gene (reference sequence). The junction had 17 bases not matched to a gene; V was cut back by 11 bases and J by 2 bases. The CDR3 is 16 amino acids. For the CDR3, the DNA is TGTGCCGGGGAGACAGGGGTAGCAGCGGCAGCCTACGAGCAGTACTTC. It codes for CAGETGVAAAAYEQYF.

Regarding this clone: Other DNA sequences in this sample translate to the same CDR3. The rearrangement uses TRBV5-5 and TRBJ2-7; 8 positions match TRBD2. CDR1 and CDR2 (germline): SGHKS, YYEKEE (reference sequence). The trim removed 4 bases at V and 3 bases at J, leaving 6 bases unmatched. There are 14 residues in the CDR3. Here the CDR3 reads CASSPGLAGYEQYF. CDR3 nucleotides: TGTGCCAGCAGCCCCGGGCTAGCGGGCTACGAGCAGTACTTC. The full variable domain, rest sourced from reference TRBV5-5 and TRBJ2-7, is DAGVTQSPTHLIKTRGQQVTLRCSPISGHKSVSWYQQVLGQGPQFIFQYYEKEERGRGNFPDRFSARQFPNYSSELNVNALLLGDSALYLCASSPGLAGYEQYFGPGTRLTVT.

To note about this clone: A junction boundary mismatches the germline segment, possibly from a read error. The chain is built from TRBV9 and TRBJ2-1; D remains unclear. Germline V gene sequence: CDR1 SGDLS, CDR2 YYNGEE. The CDR3 spans 15 residues. In nucleotides, the CDR3 is TGTGCCAGCAGCGTAGGGGTGGTCTCCTCCAATGAGCAGTTCTTC. This translates into CASSVGVVSSNEQFF.

The chain carries TRBV5-4 and TRBJ2-5; D is possibly TRBD1 or TRBD2 (5 bases each). CDR3 size: 14 residues. The germline gives CDR1 SGHNT, CDR2 YYREEE (reference sequence). V was pared by 3 bases and J by 3 bases, with 12 bases between. This CDR3 reads CASSSKGREETQYF. The CDR3 DNA sequence: TGTGCCAGCAGCTCCAAGGGACGAGAAGAGACCCAGTACTTC.

The chain carries TRBV27 and TRBJ2-3; D perhaps matches TRBD2 (6 bases). Germline CDR1 and CDR2: MNHEY and SMNVEV (reference sequence). Trimming pared 3 bases from V and 0 bases from J, leaving 7 bases between. The CDR3 spans 14 residues. The CDR3 sequence: CASSFLASTDTQYF. The CDR3 DNA reads TGTGCCAGCAGTTTCCTAGCGAGCACAGATACGCAGTATTTT.

V gene TRBV6-6 combines with J gene TRBJ1-5; 7 bases are a match to TRBD1. Germline V gene lookup returns CDR1 MNHNY and CDR2 SVGAGI (reference sequence). The trim removed 8 bases at V and 1 base at J, leaving 8 bases unmatched. The CDR3 extends over 15 amino acids. CDR3 sequence reads: CASGGRGQSNQPQHF. Here the CDR3 DNA reads TGTGCCAGCGGGGGCAGGGGACAGAGCAATCAGCCCCAGCATTTT.

As for this clone: Within the sample, other DNA sequences also encode this same CDR3. The rearrangement joins TRBV19 to TRBJ1-5, with TRBD1 as a possible D gene (5 bases). V was cut by 2 bases and J by 4 bases, with 6 bases left in between. The CDR3 has 13 residues. From germline, CDR1 is LNHDA and CDR2 SQIVND (reference sequence). Written as DNA, the CDR3 is TGTGCCAGTAGTATAAGGGGAAATCAGCCCCAGCATTTT. Amino acids: CASSIRGNQPQHF.

The V gene is TRBV5-1, the J gene TRBJ2-1, with 7 nucleotides matching TRBD1. Per the germline V gene, CDR1 is SGHRS and CDR2 is YFSETQ. The CDR3 totals 13 residues. Germline trimming cut 6 bases from V and 3 bases from J; bases unmatched to any gene: 3. DNA of the CDR3: TGCGCCAGCATCGGACAGGTCTACAATGAGCAGTTCTTC. It translates to CASIGQVYNEQFF.

A word on this clone: This sample also contains other DNA sequences that code for the same CDR3. The V gene is TRBV27, the J gene TRBJ1-5, with 7 bases that match TRBD1. The CDR3 is 15 amino acids. From germline, CDR1 is MNHEY and CDR2 SMNVEV (reference sequence). J gave up 2 bases and V 2 bases, and 3 bases lay outside the gene matches. The CDR3 sequence: CASSLNRGGNQPQHF. In nucleotides, the CDR3 is TGTGCCAGCAGTTTAAACAGGGGTGGCAATCAGCCCCAGCATTTT.

The V and J genes are TRBV7-2 and TRBJ2-3, with D possibly called TRBD1 or TRBD2 (6 bases each). The length of the CDR3 is 15 residues. CDR1 is SGHTA and CDR2 is FQGNSA in the germline V gene. V lost 5 bases to trimming and J lost 2 bases, with 14 bases between them. The CDR3: CASSPVGGFTDTQYF. CDR3 DNA sequence: TGTGCCAGCAGCCCAGTGGGGGGCTTCACAGATACGCAGTATTTT.

The J gene is TRBJ2-1, the V gene TRBV11-2; D is uncertain. CDR1 SGHAT and CDR2 FQNNGV come from the germline V gene. The CDR3 spans 14 residues. V dropped 3 bases and J dropped 6 bases, with 12 bases sitting between them. In nucleotides, the CDR3 is TGTGCCAGCAGCTTGTTTTCTTCTAGCAATGAGCAGTTCTTC. It specifies CASSLFSSSNEQFF.

A few counts support this clone. The same CDR3 can be traced to other DNA sequences in this sample. This chain links TRBV6-6 with TRBJ2-7; D gene unclear. Germline V CDR1 and CDR2: MNHNY, SVGAGI (reference sequence). The V end was cut by 2 bases, the J end by 1 base, with 3 bases between. The CDR3 extends over 12 amino acids. The CDR3 sequence is CASSYVSYEQYF. DNA of the CDR3: TGTGCCAGCAGTTACGTTTCCTACGAGCAGTACTTC.

Notes on this clone: In the same sample, other DNA sequences code for this CDR3. This sequence joins TRBV9 and TRBJ2-5, with TRBD2 matching over 10 bases. The CDR3 totals 15 residues. CDR1 is SGDLS and CDR2 is YYNGEE in the germline V gene. V dropped 0 bases and J dropped 5; count of bases not matched to a gene: 4. DNA for the CDR3: TGTGCCAGCAGCGTAGTGCCTAGCGGGAGTGAGACCCAGTACTTC. It translates to CASSVVPSGSETQYF.

J is TRBJ1-3 and V is TRBV28; 8 bases are a match to TRBD1. Germline V lookup: CDR1 MDHEN, CDR2 SYDVKM. Trimming cost V 6 bases and J 0 bases; bases outside gene matches: 4. This CDR3 has 15 amino acids. CDR3: CASRQTGGSGNTIYF. CDR3 nucleotides: TGTGCCAGCAGGCAAACAGGGGGCTCTGGAAACACCATATATTTT.

The chain recombines TRBV2 with TRBJ2-7; TRBD1 is a possible D gene (6 bases). Germline V gene sequence: CDR1 SNHLY, CDR2 FYNNEI. V lost 4 bases to trimming and J lost 5 bases, with 15 bases between them. The CDR3 is 14 residues long. The CDR3 sequence: CASSVLQGEDEQYF. In DNA, the CDR3 is TGTGCCAGCAGTGTCTTACAGGGTGAAGACGAGCAGTACTTC. The variable domain in full, completed from reference TRBV2 and TRBJ2-7, reads EPEVTQTPSHQVTQMGQEVILRCVPISNHLYFYWYRQILGQKVEFLVSFYNNEISEKSEIFDDQFSVERPDGSNFTLKIRSTKLEDSAMYFCASSVLQGEDEQYFGPGTRLTVT.